This TCR beta chain was obtained from a study of tumor-infiltrating lymphocytes in primary liver carcinoma (dated by TCRdb to 2017 to 2019). As for the study more broadly: Between late 2015 and early 2016, a handful of patients in China with histopathologically diagnosed primary liver carcinoma had their tumors surgically resected. Of the five patients, three men and two women aged 30 to 69 years, four had hepatocellular carcinoma and one had combined HCC and intrahepatic cholangiocarcinoma. The five patients had tumors staged T1-T3 N0M0, with maximum diameters ranging from 4.2 to 10 cm. Each sample produced about 3.5 to 8 million productive TCRbeta reads, and read depth showed no significant difference between tissue types. The study combined TCRbeta repertoire sequencing, expression microarrays and whole-exome sequencing across five regions of each liver tumor, with adjacent normal tissue and blood. A total of 35 specimens from 5 patients underwent TCRbeta repertoire sequencing, comprising about 25 tumor regions, 5 adjacent noncancerous liver tissues and 5 peripheral blood samples. Repertoires from technical replicates were highly reproducible, with mean shared-clone rates roughly 0.86 and correlation coefficients above 0.95.

Worth noting for this clonotype: The antigen it binds to is not known. The input lacks base qualities; no much larger clone sits a single base away.

TRIzol reagent was used to extract blood RNA from unsorted whole blood, while the DNeasy Blood & Tissue kit provided the germline DNA. Patients had chronic HBV infection and were treatment-naive at sampling. Before surgery, about 4 milliliters of peripheral blood were collected into K2EDTA tubes. Using a constant-region primer and ProtoScript II reverse transcriptase, TCRbeta-specific cDNA was reverse-transcribed from 400 to 550 ng total RNA. TCRbeta libraries were built with three nested multiplex PCR rounds, a slightly modified ARM-PCR procedure. Each of the first two PCR rounds ran for approximately 11 cycles using multiplex TRBV1-TRBV30 forward primers together with a Cbeta reverse primer. A final 25-cycle PCR with Deep VentR polymerase added sample barcodes and Illumina adapters. Before sequencing, amplicons of 200-500 bp were gel-purified using a QIAquick gel extraction kit. The TCRbeta amplicons were sequenced with 250-bp paired-end reads on an Illumina HiSeq 2500. The paper's data handling went like this. Reads were quality-trimmed with Trimmomatic v0.33, and paired reads were merged with FLASH v1.2.11 to recover full CDR3 sequences. V, D and J germline segments were assigned to the rearranged TCRbeta sequences by MiGEC v1.2.1b. Clonotype statistics and Shannon-Wiener diversity indices were computed with VDJtools v1.0.0. To cut down on sampling bias, every analysis after diversity analysis relied on just the 250 most abundant clonotypes from each sample. The raw public data were reprocessed by TCRdb itself: fastp quality trimming at Q25, MiXCR clonotype calling, in-frame beta chains only. CDR3 protein duplicates are merged, each entry listing the most common genes and DNA. The V and J calls and clone size are TCRdb's, not the authors'. This sample has some 190,000 distinct CDR3 sequences in its table, and 50% to 75% of those were observed once. The top ten clonotypes cover roughly 76% of the sample.

The germline V gene encodes CDR1 MGHRA and CDR2 YSYEKL. From the cysteine through the phenylalanine, the CDR3 covers 16 amino acids. Of all the DNA, just the CDR3 is kept, 48 bases in frame from base 1. Trimming leaves V shorter by 1 base and J shorter by 5 bases, with the junction holding 7 bases beyond the gene matches. Findings and caveats that apply to the study as a whole: Compared with blood, tumors had a significantly larger share of the repertoire taken up by the top 250 clones (p = 0.039). Only a few patients were included in the study, and the authors note that the findings should be validated in a larger study. Only the TCR beta chain was sequenced, which likely underestimates true repertoire diversity because unpaired alpha chains were not captured. Comparison of CD4+ and CD8+ T cell repertoires was precluded by the use of bulk unsorted samples. Repertoire overlap was higher between tumor regions (mean around 36%) than tumor-adjacent (approximately 17%) or tumor-blood (14%) pairs, consistent with antigen-driven expansion.

The rearrangement combines TRBV4-1 with TRBJ2-5; 10 nucleotides in the junction match TRBD2. The sequence came from a man in his forties or fifties with primary liver carcinoma and hepatitis B virus infection. The sequenced sample consisted of peripheral blood. The CDR3 corresponds to CASSQVPLAGVETQYF. The DNA sequence follows: TGCGCCAGCAGCCAAGTTCCTCTAGCGGGAGTTGAGACCCAGTACTTC.